This section outlines one T cell receptor beta chain sequence together with its context. Antigen unknown. Not a single patient had been given any form of treatment at any point before undergoing thyroid surgery. This entry belongs to a study of metastatic and nonmetastatic thyroid tumors. Study information: For malignant and benign thyroid patients, tumor or nodule tissue and blood were the sources whose repertoires were compared. Study-wide findings and caveats: Malignant tumors reportedly showed significantly higher TCR beta diversity than benign nodules in both blood and tumor.

The CDR3 consists of 16 residues. Trimming took 3 bases from V and 3 from J, leaving 18 bases between them. Original data processing: Using the CDR3 differences seen across clinicopathological groups, the authors built a distant-metastasis classifier for papillary thyroid cancer, which was meant to discriminate distant-metastatic patients. TCRdb reassembled clones from the PCR reads with MiXCR. Clone size and V and J calls follow TCRdb, not the original study. The table lists 34,000 or so clones, 35% to 45% of them singletons. The receptor's source is a female donor with papillary thyroid cancer or a benign thyroid nodule (not recorded which). Some clones in this sample may be carry-over from other donors' samples. This chain connects TRBV12-3 or TRBV12-4 to TRBJ2-7; D possibly uses TRBD1 or TRBD2 (5 bases each). Sequenced input: tumor tissue. The CDR3, as DNA: TGTGCCAGCAGTTTCGCCCCGGGACGGACGGTCTACGAGCAGTACTTC. Translating gives CASSFAPGRTVYEQYF.